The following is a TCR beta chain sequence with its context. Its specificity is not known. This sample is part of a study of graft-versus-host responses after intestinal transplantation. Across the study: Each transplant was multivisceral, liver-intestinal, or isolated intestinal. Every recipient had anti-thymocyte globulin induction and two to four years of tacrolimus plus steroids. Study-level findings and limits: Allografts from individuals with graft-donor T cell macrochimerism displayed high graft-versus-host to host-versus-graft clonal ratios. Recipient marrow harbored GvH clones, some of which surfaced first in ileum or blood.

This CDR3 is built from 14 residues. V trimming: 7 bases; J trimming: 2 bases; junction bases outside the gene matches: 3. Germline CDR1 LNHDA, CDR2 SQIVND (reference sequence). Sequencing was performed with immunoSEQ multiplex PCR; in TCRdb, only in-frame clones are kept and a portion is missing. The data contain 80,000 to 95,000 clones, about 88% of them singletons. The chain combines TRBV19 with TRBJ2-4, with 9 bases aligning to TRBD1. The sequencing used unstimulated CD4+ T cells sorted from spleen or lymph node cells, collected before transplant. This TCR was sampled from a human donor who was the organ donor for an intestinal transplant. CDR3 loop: CASIDRGTKNIQYF. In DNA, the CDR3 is TGTGCCAGTATCGACAGGGGGACCAAAAACATTCAGTACTTC.